These T cell receptor beta chains were read from a single sample in a study of T cell responses to AZD1222 COVID-19 vaccine. The assay was immunoSEQ multiplex PCR, and TCRdb's table has in-frame clones only and misses some. Of some 89,000 clones listed, roughly 87% are singletons. This specimen was peripheral blood, taken on day 0 of AZD1222 vaccination. The origin of the receptors is an adult in good health. CDR3s include the opening cysteine and the closing phenylalanine or tryptophan. A D gene is named only where the DNA matches it firmly. Not every row has a clone size; where given, it reads once, few, many or a size class.

clone_size d_call j_call v_call cdr3_aa cdr3_nt
. . TRBJ2-5 TRBV4-1 CASSQSTDFLYQETQYF TGCGCCAGCAGCCAATCGACAGATTTTCTGTACCAAGAGACCCAGTACTTC
. . TRBJ1-4 TRBV19 CASSPGFPRTNEKLFF TGTGCCAGTAGCCCGGGCTTTCCGAGGACTAATGAAAAACTGTTTTTT
. TRBD1 TRBJ2-1 TRBV12-3/TRBV12-4 CASSRGQGKFF TGTGCCAGCAGTCGCGGACAGGGGAAATTCTTC
. TRBD1 TRBJ2-2 TRBV6-2/TRBV6-3 CASSRDRGAVGTGELFF TGTGCCAGCAGTCGGGACAGGGGAGCGGTGGGCACCGGGGAGCTGTTTTTT
. TRBD1 TRBJ1-1 TRBV7-2 CASSLVSGGATEAFF TGTGCCAGCAGCTTAGTCTCAGGGGGCGCGACTGAAGCTTTCTTT
once TRBD2 TRBJ2-1 TRBV19 CASSWGGIEQFF TGTGCCAGTAGCTGGGGGGGGATCGAGCAGTTCTTC
. . TRBJ2-2 TRBV19 CASSGGGPNTGELFF TGTGCCAGTAGTGGAGGTGGACCGAACACCGGGGAGCTGTTTTTT
. TRBD1 TRBJ1-1 TRBV7-2 CASRWDSTNTEAFF TGTGCCAGCAGGTGGGACAGCACGAACACTGAAGCTTTCTTT
. TRBD2 TRBJ2-1 TRBV19 CASSMSGSLSEQFF TGTGCCAGTAGTATGAGCGGGAGTCTAAGTGAGCAGTTCTTC
. . TRBJ2-3 TRBV29-1 CSVGDGTDTQYF TGCAGCGTTGGGGACGGGACAGATACGCAGTATTTT
. . TRBJ1-5 TRBV7-2 CASSLDISNQPQHF TGTGCCAGCAGCTTAGACATTAGCAATCAGCCCCAGCATTTT
. . TRBJ1-4 TRBV2 CASLTAGALTRTNEKLFF TGTGCCAGCTTAACTGCCGGGGCCTTAACCCGGACTAATGAAAAACTGTTTTTT
. TRBD1 TRBJ1-2 TRBV4-2 CASSQKGTAANYGYTF TGTGCCAGCAGCCAAAAAGGGACAGCCGCTAACTATGGCTACACCTTC
. . TRBJ2-4 TRBV11-2 CASRAGMGAKNIQYF TGTGCCAGCAGGGCGGGTATGGGTGCCAAAAACATTCAGTACTTC
once . TRBJ1-4 TRBV6-5 CASSRRDEKLFF TGTGCCAGCAGTCGCCGGGATGAAAAACTGTTTTTT
. TRBD1 TRBJ1-5 TRBV18 CASSPTGGGQPQHF TGTGCCAGCTCCCCGACAGGGGGCGGTCAGCCCCAGCATTTT
. . TRBJ2-7 TRBV7-2 CASSPTSPRGLVQYF TGTGCCAGCAGCCCAACTAGCCCTAGGGGTTTAGTGCAGTACTTC
. TRBD1 TRBJ1-2 TRBV11-2 CASSPRGTGQGNYGYTF TGTGCCAGCAGCCCCCGTGGGACGGGACAGGGAAACTATGGCTACACCTTC
. TRBD2 TRBJ2-5 TRBV27 CASRSGTSGSQETQYF TGTGCCAGCAGATCGGGGACTAGCGGGTCACAAGAGACCCAGTACTTC
. . TRBJ2-7 TRBV14 CASSRGTVIYEQYF TGTGCCAGCAGCCGCGGGACAGTAATTTACGAGCAGTACTTC
. . TRBJ1-6 TRBV5-5 CASSLALLGASSYNSPLHF TGTGCCAGCAGCTTGGCACTTCTGGGGGCGAGCTCCTATAATTCACCCCTCCACTTT
. . TRBJ2-7 TRBV7-9 CASRRRGAGYEQYF TGTGCCAGCCGCCGAAGGGGGGCGGGGTACGAGCAGTACTTC
. TRBD1 TRBJ1-5 TRBV7-8 CASSRDRGLYSNQPQHF TGTGCCAGCAGTAGAGACAGGGGCCTATATAGCAATCAGCCCCAGCATTTT
. . TRBJ1-2 TRBV30 CAWHRPAAHGYTF TGTGCCTGGCACAGACCGGCCGCCCATGGCTACACCTTC
. . TRBJ1-3 TRBV18 CASSPSTTGPNTIYF TGTGCCAGCTCACCAAGTACTACAGGGCCCAACACCATATATTTT
few . TRBJ2-1 TRBV9 CASSEASGLNNEQFF TGTGCCAGCAGCGAGGCGTCAGGACTTAACAATGAGCAGTTCTTC
. TRBD2 TRBJ2-1 TRBV3-1/TRBV3-2 CASSPRLAGTGDNEQFF TGTGCCAGCAGCCCGCGACTAGCGGGGACCGGGGACAATGAGCAGTTCTTC
. . TRBJ1-1 TRBV3-1/TRBV3-2 CASSQIGLNTEAFF TGTGCCAGCAGCCAAATAGGGTTAAACACTGAAGCTTTCTTT
. . TRBJ2-3 TRBV29-1 CSVGELGPDTQYF TGCAGCGTTGGAGAACTAGGGCCAGATACGCAGTATTTT
. . TRBJ2-1 TRBV12-5 CASGLAGGDEQFF TGTGCTAGTGGTTTGGCCGGCGGCGATGAGCAGTTCTTC
. . TRBJ1-1 TRBV24-1 CATSDNLPPRGLVEDTEAFF TGTGCCACCAGTGACAACTTGCCCCCGAGGGGGTTGGTCGAGGACACTGAAGCTTTCTTT
. . TRBJ2-1 TRBV7-2 CASSWGGLPRGGEQFF TGTGCCAGCAGCTGGGGCGGCCTACCGCGGGGCGGTGAGCAGTTCTTC
. . TRBJ1-3 TRBV29-1 CSAGQSGNTIYF TGCAGCGCCGGACAGTCTGGAAACACCATATATTTT
. . TRBJ1-2 TRBV7-2 CASSPDNYGYTF TGTGCCAGCAGCCCAGATAACTATGGCTACACCTTC
. . TRBJ1-3 TRBV5-1 CASSLDGLRSGNTIYF TGCGCCAGCAGCTTGGACGGGCTTCGCTCTGGAAACACCATATATTTT
. TRBD1 TRBJ1-2 TRBV19 CASSKGQAGNYGYTF TGTGCCAGTAGTAAGGGACAGGCTGGTAACTATGGCTACACCTTC
. . TRBJ1-1 TRBV29-1 CSGEGAGNTEAFF TGCAGCGGCGAAGGAGCAGGGAACACTGAAGCTTTCTTT
. . TRBJ2-7 TRBV5-1 CASSLTLDPYEQYF TGCGCCAGCAGCTTGACGTTGGACCCGTACGAGCAGTACTTC
. TRBD1 TRBJ1-5 TRBV19 CASSPPLGQDRNQPQHF TGTGCCAGTAGTCCGCCCCTGGGACAGGACCGCAATCAGCCCCAGCATTTT
. TRBD2 TRBJ2-2 TRBV27 CASRPSGGAGTGELFF TGTGCCAGCAGACCTAGCGGGGGGGCGGGCACCGGGGAGCTGTTTTTT
once . TRBJ1-2 TRBV19 CASSIPRQVYYGYTF TGTGCCAGTAGTATACCAAGACAGGTCTACTATGGCTACACCTTC
. . TRBJ1-1 TRBV19 CASSMYSTGNTEAFF TGTGCCAGTAGTATGTATTCGACAGGGAACACTGAAGCTTTCTTT
. . TRBJ2-5 TRBV7-2 CASSATVVLETQYF TGTGCCAGCAGCGCGACTGTGGTATTGGAGACCCAGTACTTC
. . TRBJ2-1 TRBV10-3 CAISESGIEEQNEQFF TGTGCCATCAGTGAGTCAGGGATTGAAGAACAGAATGAGCAGTTCTTC
. TRBD1 TRBJ1-6 TRBV3-1/TRBV3-2 CASSPFTKTGTYNSPLHF TGTGCCAGCAGCCCCTTCACGAAGACAGGGACTTATAATTCACCCCTCCACTTT